The 29 T cell receptor beta chains below all came from one sample that was sequenced in a study of T cells in Graves' hyperthyroidism and ophthalmopathy (dated by TCRdb to between 2019 and 2020). The protocol used for the library was multiplex PCR. The run used an Illumina HiSeq 2000. TCR beta CDR3 regions were amplified from RNA transcripts. The first round of RT-PCR for the TCR CDR3 was performed with the HTBI primer set and the Qiagen OneStep RT-PCR kit. In TCRdb, the public reads were trimmed at Q25 with fastp and aligned with MiXCR, with productive beta chains retained. Each CDR3 protein appears once, grouped with its most common genes and DNA. This sample lists around 520,000 distinct CDR3 sequences; about 24% were detected once. The ten largest clones capture over 9% of the sample. The sample taken for sequencing was blood. The receptors stem from a woman aged 25 to 39 with Graves' ophthalmopathy.

This clonotype was counted many times. The chain employs TRBV7-8 and TRBJ2-7; TRBD2 agrees at 7 bases. V lost 1 base, J lost 6 bases, and 3 bases stayed unmatched. In germline, CDR1 is SGHVS, CDR2 FQNEAQ. The CDR3 sequence is 13 residues long. The CDR3 is CASSLGSGGEQYF. CDR3 coding DNA: TGTGCCAGCAGCTTAGGGTCGGGGGGCGAGCAGTACTTC.

This clonotype was counted at least ten times. The rearrangement uses TRBV30 and TRBJ2-4; possibly TRBD1 or TRBD2 for D (5 bases each). The germline gives CDR1 GTSNPN, CDR2 SVGIG (reference sequence). Trimming took 7 bases from V and 3 from J, leaving 16 bases between them. CDR3 length: 14 amino acids. The CDR3, as DNA: TGTGCCTTGGACGTCGGGGCGGTCAAAAACATTCAGTACTTC. Encoded protein: CALDVGAVKNIQYF.

The table lists this clonotype with a few counts. The chain carries TRBV3-1 and TRBJ2-7, with TRBD1 matching 9 bases. V trimming: 4 bases; J trimming: 3 bases; junction bases outside the gene matches: 10. The CDR3 spans 16 residues. CDR1 is LGHDT and CDR2 is YNNKEL in the germline V gene (reference sequence). CDR3 nucleotides: TGTGCCAGCAGCCCCCCCGGTGGGGACAGGGTCTACGAGCAGTACTTC. Translated, it gives CASSPPGGDRVYEQYF.

In its sample, this clonotype was seen many times. The J gene is TRBJ2-2, the V gene TRBV7-3; D gene uncertain. CDR1 SGHTA and CDR2 FQGTGA come from the germline V gene. CDR3 length equals 13 residues. V lost 5 bases, J lost 6 bases, and 10 bases lay in between. The CDR3 sequence is CASSERVPGELFF. The CDR3 bases are TGTGCCAGCAGCGAAAGGGTACCCGGGGAGCTGTTTTTT.

Comments on this clonotype: The junction shows a germline mismatch at one end, possibly a read error. This chain uses TRBV6-2 or TRBV6-3 with TRBJ2-5, with TRBD2 matching over 12 bases. This CDR3 spans 18 amino acids. In germline, CDR1 is MNHEY, CDR2 SVGEGT. CDR3 sequence (DNA): TGTGCCAGCAGTTACTCGAGACTAGCGGGAGCAGTCCAAGAGACCCAATACTTC. This translates into CASSYSRLAGAVQETQYF.

The genes are TRBV6-1 and TRBJ2-7; TRBD2 is a possible D gene (6 bases). V lost 8 bases and J lost 2, with 19 bases in between. Germline CDR1 MNHNS, CDR2 SASEGT. The CDR3 consists of 15 residues. CDR3 in DNA: TGTGCCAGCCTGATGGATGTCGGGAGCACCTACGAGCAGTACTTC. Its translation is CASLMDVGSTYEQYF.

CDR3 amino acids: CASSLEYSWGYEQYF. The CDR3, as DNA: TGTGCCAGCAGCTTAGAGTATTCCTGGGGCTACGAGCAGTACTTC. This chain connects TRBV7-9 to TRBJ2-7, with D hard to call. V lost 1 base and J 3 bases, leaving 13 bases between the germline ends. Germline V gene data show CDR1 as SEHNR and CDR2 as FQNEAQ (reference sequence). The CDR3 is 15 amino acids.

This clonotype was recorded at least ten times. The rearrangement links TRBV4-1 to TRBJ2-7; TRBD1 agrees at 11 bases. This CDR3 has 16 amino acids. The J segment lost 2 bases and the V segment lost 0 bases, leaving 3 bases of the junction unmatched. Germline V lookup: CDR1 MGHRA, CDR2 YSYEKL. In DNA form, the CDR3 reads TGCGCCAGCAGCCAAGATAAGGGACAGGGGGCCTACGAGCAGTACTTC. Protein: CASSQDKGQGAYEQYF.

This clonotype was picked up many times. The chain employs TRBV11-1 and TRBJ2-7, with 9 bases matching TRBD2. Trimming removed 3 bases from V and 3 bases from J; junction bases left unmatched: 12. Germline V lookup: CDR1 SGHAT, CDR2 FQDESV (reference sequence). The CDR3 extends over 17 amino acids. CDR3 in DNA: TGTGCCAGCAGCTTCCCCATTAGCGGGGGCCCGATCTACGAGCAGTACTTC. This codes for CASSFPISGGPIYEQYF.

This clonotype was seen at least ten times. The J gene is TRBJ2-7, the V gene TRBV2, with 7 nucleotides matching TRBD2. Germline V gene lookup returns CDR1 SNHLY and CDR2 FYNNEI. The trim removed 2 bases at V and 1 base at J, leaving 2 bases unmatched. There are 14 residues in the CDR3. In nucleotides, the CDR3 is TGTGCCAGCAGTGAAACCGGGGGGTCCTACGAGCAGTACTTC. Translation gives CASSETGGSYEQYF.

The V call is TRBV10-3, the J call TRBJ1-1; D might be TRBD1 (6 bases). Germline V gene data show CDR1 as ENHRY and CDR2 as SYGVKD. V was pared by 6 bases and J by 8 bases, with 19 bases between. This CDR3 has 14 residues. The CDR3 DNA reads TGTGCCATCAGGGAGATACAGGGAGTTCGGGAAGCTTTCTTT. It translates to CAIREIQGVREAFF.

The rearrangement uses TRBV20-1 and TRBJ1-1; D not resolved. Germline-derived CDR1 and CDR2 are DFQATT and SNEGSKA (reference sequence). V was shortened by 6 bases and J by 11 bases, with 13 bases between the two germline ends. CDR3 size: 10 residues. CDR3 nucleotides: TGCAGTGCCGAGTACCGTGCGGCTTTCTTT. It codes for CSAEYRAAFF.

The chain recombines TRBV5-1 with TRBJ2-7, with 11 bases aligning to TRBD2. Germline CDR1 is SGHRS and CDR2 is YFSETQ. The CDR3 has 16 residues. V lost 1 base and J lost 7; bases outside the gene matches: 10. CDR3 in amino acids: CASSLQVSGGASEQYF. The CDR3 DNA follows: TGCGCCAGCAGCTTGCAGGTTAGCGGGGGGGCCAGTGAGCAGTACTTC.

Comments on this clonotype: One base away lies a much larger clone, so this may be a sequencing read error. The rearrangement uses TRBV6-1 and TRBJ2-2, with D perhaps TRBD2 (5 bases). Germline lookup yields CDR1 MNHNS and CDR2 SASEGT. The CDR3 is made up of 13 amino acids. The chain's CDR3 is CASSRTETGELCF. The CDR3 DNA sequence: TGTGCCAGCAGCAGGACTGAAACCGGGGAGCTGTGTTTT.

The CDR3 nucleotides are TGTGCCAGCAGCCTGGGACAGGGCACGCGGGAGACCCAGTACTTC. Residues: CASSLGQGTRETQYF. V usage is TRBV7-3 and J usage is TRBJ2-5; 9 bases map to TRBD1. Losses at the gene ends were 5 bases for V and 5 bases for J; bases not matched to a gene: 9. CDR1 and CDR2 from the germline V gene are SGHTA and FQGTGA. CDR3 length: 15 residues.

This clonotype was seen at least ten times. The rearrangement joins TRBV6-1 to TRBJ2-5; no clear D. This CDR3 region has 14 residues. Germline-derived CDR1 and CDR2 are MNHNS and SASEGT. V was trimmed by 3 bases and J by 3 bases, leaving 11 bases between them. CDR3 loop: CASSEGQLEETQYF. The CDR3 DNA reads TGTGCCAGCAGTGAGGGCCAGTTAGAAGAGACCCAGTACTTC.

The rearrangement uses TRBV20-1 and TRBJ1-5; D unresolved. V gave up 2 bases and J gave up 3 bases, with 5 bases separating them. CDR1 is DFQATT, CDR2 SNEGSKA, per germline (reference sequence). The CDR3 has 12 residues. In nucleotides, the CDR3 is TGCAGTGCTAGATTCAACAATCAGCCCCAGCATTTT. Its translation: CSARFNNQPQHF.

The table lists this clonotype with many counts. The chain combines TRBV6-5 with TRBJ2-7; 10 bases fit TRBD1. From germline, CDR1 is MNHEY and CDR2 SVGAGI. The length of the CDR3 is 15 residues. With 2 bases clipped from V and 3 bases from J, the junction kept 4 bases outside the gene matches. The chain's CDR3 is CASSYAGTGDYEQYF. The CDR3 DNA is TGTGCCAGCAGTTACGCCGGGACAGGGGACTACGAGCAGTACTTC.

This clonotype occurred many times. The chain employs TRBV6-2 or TRBV6-3 and TRBJ1-2, with 9 nucleotides matching TRBD1. Germline CDR1 MNHEY, CDR2 SVGEGT. This CDR3 contains 18 residues. V lost 7 bases and J lost 2; bases outside the gene matches: 17. CDR3 sequence reads: CASKKRTTGTGLNYGYTF. CDR3 nucleotide sequence: TGTGCCAGCAAAAAACGAACGACCGGGACAGGGTTGAACTATGGCTACACCTTC.

The V gene is TRBV19, the J gene TRBJ1-1; D not certain. Germline-derived CDR1 and CDR2 are LNHDA and SQIVND (reference sequence). CDR3 size: 13 residues. The V and J ends lost 4 bases and 7 bases respectively, with 13 bases between them. In DNA, the CDR3 is TGTGCCAGTAGTAAGGAGCGGGGAGGTGAAGCTTTCTTT. Amino acid sequence: CASSKERGGEAFF.

This clonotype came up many times. The chain links TRBV3-1 to TRBJ2-5; no clear D. The CDR3 covers 13 residues. Germline V gene data show CDR1 as LGHDT and CDR2 as YNNKEL (reference sequence). The V end was cut by 1 base, the J end by 2 bases, with 5 bases between. Here the CDR3 DNA reads TGTGCCAGCAGCCAAGCGGTGCAAGAGACCCAGTACTTC. This sequence encodes CASSQAVQETQYF.

This clonotype has at least ten counts. V usage is TRBV28 and J usage is TRBJ2-5; possibly TRBD1 for D (6 bases). V gave up 5 bases and J gave up 5 bases, with 15 bases separating them. Germline V lookup: CDR1 MDHEN, CDR2 SYDVKM. This CDR3 contains 14 residues. The CDR3 region is CASSLLGGHETQYF. Written as DNA, the CDR3 is TGTGCCAGCAGTCTCTTAGGGGGACATGAGACCCAGTACTTC.

This clonotype was counted ten times or more. The V call is TRBV20-1, the J call TRBJ2-2; D call uncertain. CDR3 length: 16 residues. The germline CDR1 and CDR2 sequences are DFQATT and SNEGSKA (reference sequence). V dropped 6 bases and J dropped 0 bases, with 17 bases sitting between them. CDR3 loop: CSAEELSLTNTGELFF. CDR3 in DNA: TGCAGTGCCGAGGAACTGAGCCTAACGAACACCGGGGAGCTGTTTTTT.

V gene TRBV19 combines with J gene TRBJ1-5; 7 bases line up with TRBD1. The CDR3 contains 15 residues. Germline V gene sequence: CDR1 LNHDA, CDR2 SQIVND (reference sequence). Trimming at V came to 3 bases and at J to 4 bases, leaving 6 bases not matched to a gene. CDR3 in amino acids: CASSMKGAGNQPQHF. CDR3 sequence (DNA): TGTGCCAGTAGTATGAAGGGGGCGGGGAATCAGCCCCAGCATTTT. Full variable domain (rest looked up from reference TRBV19 and TRBJ1-5): DGGITQSPKYLFRKEGQNVTLSCEQNLNHDAMYWYRQDPGQGLRLIYYSQIVNDFQKGDIAEGYSVSREKKESFPLTVTSAQKNPTAFYLCASSMKGAGNQPQHFGDGTRLSIL.

This clonotype was observed many times. One end of the junction does not line up with germline, which may come from a read error. The V gene is TRBV7-9, the J gene TRBJ2-4, with TRBD2 identical over 8 bases. The length of the CDR3 is 16 residues. Per germline, CDR1 SEHNR and CDR2 FQNEAQ (reference sequence). CDR3 nucleotides: TGTGCCAGCAGCTTAGGGGCAGGACTAGCCAAAAACATTAAGTACTTC. Translated, it gives CASSLGAGLAKNIKYF. Combining the CDR3 with reference TRBV7-9 and TRBJ2-4 gives the whole variable domain DTGVSQNPRHKITKRGQNVTFRCDPISEHNRLYWYRQTLGQGPEFLTYFQNEAQLEKSRLLSDRFSAERPKGSFSTLEIQRTEQGDSAMYLCASSLGAGLAKNIKYFGAGTRLSVL.

This clonotype showed up just a few times. The chain has TRBV6-5 and TRBJ2-7; no clear D. This CDR3 is built from 17 residues. V lost 0 bases, J lost 2 bases, and 17 bases lay in between. In germline, CDR1 is MNHEY, CDR2 SVGAGI. CDR3 sequence: CASSYSIPIIKPYEQYF. The CDR3 region has the DNA TGTGCCAGCAGTTACTCGATCCCCATCATAAAACCCTACGAGCAGTACTTC.

This clonotype occurred a few times. This sequence joins TRBV11-2 and TRBJ2-7; the match to TRBD2 covers 11 bases. The CDR3 spans 17 residues. V gave up 5 bases and J gave up 9 bases; unmatched junction bases: 18. Germline V CDR1 and CDR2: SGHAT, FQNNGV. The CDR3 sequence: CASSPRNPSGRPLGQYF. DNA for the CDR3: TGTGCCAGCAGCCCTCGGAACCCTAGCGGGAGGCCCCTAGGGCAGTACTTC.

This clonotype has ten or more counts. This chain uses TRBV20-1 with TRBJ2-7; D remains ambiguous. CDR3 length equals 11 residues. Trimming cost V 0 bases and J 4 bases, with 4 bases left between them. Germline V gene lookup returns CDR1 DFQATT and CDR2 SNEGSKA (reference sequence). The CDR3 loop reads CSAREGYEQYF. CDR3 in DNA: TGCAGTGCTAGAGAAGGTTACGAGCAGTACTTC.

This clonotype was seen only a few times. This rearrangement joins TRBV20-1 to TRBJ2-5; D ambiguous. CDR1 is DFQATT, CDR2 SNEGSKA, per germline (reference sequence). The CDR3 runs to 11 residues. Trimming left V 7 bases short and J 5 bases short, with 11 bases between. CDR3 coding DNA: TGCAGTGTCATACCGACTGAGACCCAGTACTTC. Protein product: CSVIPTETQYF.